One sample yielded the 25 T cell receptor beta chains listed below, sequenced in a study of T cell responses to AZD1222 COVID-19 vaccine. Clones were sequenced by immunoSEQ multiplex PCR, and TCRdb holds only the in-frame ones, with some missing. Here the sample spans some 100,000 clones, around 87% being singletons. This sample comprised peripheral blood, obtained on day 0 of MenACWY control vaccination. The receptor source for this set is an adult in good health.

A few counts support this clone. This chain joins TRBV30 and TRBJ1-4, with D possibly TRBD1 on 5 matching bases. CDR1 and CDR2 (germline): GTSNPN, SVGIG (reference sequence). The CDR3 has 15 amino acids. Deletions cut 1 base from V and 8 bases from J, with 17 bases between. The CDR3 DNA is TGTGCCTGGAGTGAAGGCCCAGGGAGCAACGAAAAACTGTTTTTT. Amino acid sequence: CAWSEGPGSNEKLFF.

The rearrangement links TRBV28 to TRBJ1-4; no clear D. CDR1 is MDHEN and CDR2 is SYDVKM in the germline V gene. This CDR3 has 15 amino acids. The V end was cut by 2 bases, the J end by 5 bases, with 12 bases between. The DNA for the CDR3 is TGTGCCAGCAGTTTAGTGGCGGGTTTAAATGAAAAACTGTTTTTT. Protein: CASSLVAGLNEKLFF.

This chain uses TRBV2 with TRBJ2-3; 11 bases are a match to TRBD2. CDR1 is SNHLY, CDR2 FYNNEI, per germline. J lost 8 bases, V lost 6 bases, and 10 bases had no gene match. CDR3 length: 15 residues. In nucleotides, the CDR3 is TGTGCCAGCAGGGGCTATAGCGGGAGGGCCGGTACGCAGTATTTT. It translates to CASRGYSGRAGTQYF.

The CDR3 DNA follows: TGCGCCAGCAGCTTGGTAGGGGAGGGCGGCTACACCTTC. Protein sequence: CASSLVGEGGYTF. This chain connects TRBV5-1 to TRBJ1-2, with D perhaps TRBD1 (5 bases). Per the germline V gene, CDR1 is SGHRS and CDR2 is YFSETQ. The V gene lost 0 bases and the J gene lost 8 bases, with 11 bases spanning the gap. The CDR3 is 13 amino acids.

This rearrangement joins TRBV28 to TRBJ1-4, with 8 bases identical to TRBD1. Germline-derived CDR1 and CDR2 are MDHEN and SYDVKM. Trimming cost V 4 bases and J 8 bases; bases outside gene matches: 9. The length of the CDR3 is 15 residues. DNA for the CDR3: TGTGCCAGCAGTTCCGGACAGGGCCCCCGGGAAAAACTGTTTTTT. Its protein is CASSSGQGPREKLFF.

This clone was counted a few times. Here the CDR3 DNA reads TGTGCCAGCAGTGAAGCGGGCGGGGGGCTCTACGAGCAGTACTTC. This translates into CASSEAGGGLYEQYF. This rearrangement joins TRBV6-1 to TRBJ2-7; 8 bases fit TRBD2. Per the germline V gene, CDR1 is MNHNS and CDR2 is SASEGT. J was trimmed by 3 bases and V by 0 bases; bases with no gene match: 4. The CDR3 runs 15 residues.

The chain couples TRBV27 to TRBJ2-2; 11 nucleotides agree with TRBD2. This CDR3 is 16 amino acids long. Germline V gene lookup returns CDR1 MNHEY and CDR2 SMNVEV (reference sequence). The V and J ends lost 2 bases and 8 bases, in that order; junction bases with no gene match: 7. The CDR3 DNA is TGTGCCAGCAGTTTAAGGGCTAGCGGGAGGCTGGGGGAGCTGTTTTTT. The encoded protein is CASSLRASGRLGELFF.

This rearrangement joins TRBV18 to TRBJ1-1, with TRBD1 matching 10 bases. With V trimmed by 1 base and J by 10 bases, 18 bases remained unmatched. Germline loops: CDR1 KGHSH, CDR2 LQKENI. This CDR3 contains 18 residues. CDR3 in DNA: TGTGCCAGCTCACCACAGGGCGACAGGGGGCAGTCAGGGTCCGGAGCTTTCTTT. Protein: CASSPQGDRGQSGSGAFF.

V gene TRBV29-1 combines with J gene TRBJ2-7; TRBD2 is a possible D gene (5 bases). V was trimmed by 7 bases and J by 7 bases, leaving 14 bases between them. The CDR3 sequence is 11 residues long. Looked up from germline, CDR1 is SQVTM and CDR2 is ANQGSEA. The CDR3 DNA reads as TGCAGCGCCCCCGTTTCGGGGGAGCAGTACTTC. It yields the protein CSAPVSGEQYF.

This chain joins TRBV5-1 and TRBJ1-2; D is uncertain. CDR3 length: 15 residues. V was clipped by 0 bases and J by 3 bases, with 12 bases between them. Germline V gene sequence: CDR1 SGHRS, CDR2 YFSETQ. The CDR3, as DNA: TGCGCCAGCAGCTTGGTAATGGGGTTCGACTATGGCTACACCTTC. Amino acids: CASSLVMGFDYGYTF.

The chain links TRBV29-1 to TRBJ2-7; 8 bases match TRBD2. The CDR3 covers 15 residues. Germline V gives CDR1 SQVTM, CDR2 ANQGSEA. V gave up 6 bases and J gave up 3 bases; unmatched junction bases: 13. The CDR3 loop is CSVTKVAGGGYEQYF. DNA of the CDR3: TGCAGCGTCACGAAGGTGGCGGGAGGTGGCTACGAGCAGTACTTC.

This clone came up once. The chain carries TRBV4-3 and TRBJ2-3; possible D gene TRBD2, 6 bases. V was cut by 4 bases and J by 0 bases, with 8 bases left in between. Germline V lookup: CDR1 LGHNA, CDR2 YSLEER. This CDR3 region has 14 residues. CDR3: CASSPGLSTDTQYF. The CDR3 nucleotides are TGCGCCAGCAGCCCGGGACTCAGCACAGATACGCAGTATTTT.

The chain joins TRBV28 to TRBJ2-7; D is ambiguous. Germline assignment: CDR1 MDHEN and CDR2 SYDVKM. There are 13 residues in the CDR3. Trimming removed 1 base from V and 2 bases from J, with 6 bases in between. The DNA of the CDR3 is TGTGCCAGCAGTTTATTTGGGGCCTACGAGCAGTACTTC. Its protein is CASSLFGAYEQYF. Full variable domain (outside the CDR3, taken from reference TRBV28 and TRBJ2-7): DVKVTQSSRYLVKRTGEKVFLECVQDMDHENMFWYRQDPGLGLRLIYFSYDVKMKEKGDIPEGYSVSREKKERFSLILESASTNQTSMYLCASSLFGAYEQYFGPGTRLTVT.

The chain combines TRBV19 with TRBJ2-3; D gene ambiguous. This CDR3 spans 13 amino acids. The V gene lost 4 bases and the J gene lost 3 bases, with 8 bases spanning the gap. Germline CDR1 is LNHDA and CDR2 is SQIVND (reference sequence). The CDR3 nucleotides read TGTGCCAGTAGTACCGTGAGGACAGATACGCAGTATTTT. Translation: CASSTVRTDTQYF.

V usage is TRBV7-3 and J usage is TRBJ1-6; no reliable D call. The V gene lost 8 bases and the J gene lost 15 bases, with 20 bases spanning the gap. The CDR3 is 13 amino acids. Germline-derived CDR1 and CDR2 are SGHTA and FQGTGA. CDR3: CASAPNLGSRLHF. The CDR3 DNA sequence: TGTGCCAGCGCTCCGAACTTAGGGAGTCGCCTCCACTTT.

The rearrangement uses TRBV14 and TRBJ1-6; D may be TRBD1 (6 bases). Germline assignment: CDR1 SGHDN and CDR2 FVKESK. V was pared by 4 bases and J by 8 bases, with 9 bases between. This CDR3 has 13 residues. CDR3 sequence: CASSPRTDSPLHF. Written as DNA, the CDR3 is TGTGCCAGCAGCCCGCGGACAGATTCACCCCTCCACTTT.

The chain employs TRBV19 and TRBJ2-1; D tentatively reads TRBD1 or TRBD2 (5 bases each). The CDR3 has 15 residues. Trimming took off 3 bases at V and 7 bases at J, with 16 bases between the two ends. Germline CDR1 reads LNHDA; CDR2 reads SQIVND (reference sequence). CDR3 DNA: TGTGCCAGTAGTATGTGGCGACTATCAGGGAATGAGCAGTTCTTC. Its translation is CASSMWRLSGNEQFF.

The J gene is TRBJ1-5, the V gene TRBV19, with a tentative D call TRBD1 (5 bases). With 8 bases removed from V and 0 bases from J, the gap between germline ends came to 14 bases. CDR3 length: 15 residues. CDR1 is LNHDA, CDR2 SQIVND, per germline (reference sequence). CDR3 in DNA: TGTGCCAGTGAAACTACAGGTTATAGCAATCAGCCCCAGCATTTT. Protein: CASETTGYSNQPQHF.

The J gene is TRBJ1-1, the V gene TRBV4-3; maybe TRBD1 (5 bases). The CDR3 contains 15 residues. Germline loops: CDR1 LGHNA, CDR2 YSLEER. V was shortened by 0 bases and J by 4 bases, with 12 bases between the two germline ends. The CDR3 is CASSQDSTGLTEAFF. CDR3 sequence (DNA): TGCGCCAGCAGCCAAGATAGTACGGGGCTCACTGAAGCTTTCTTT.

The CDR3 here is CASSQAGRANTIYF. In DNA, the CDR3 is TGTGCCAGCAGCCAGGCAGGTCGGGCGAACACCATATATTTT. The rearrangement uses TRBV14 and TRBJ1-3; D call uncertain. The germline V gene has CDR1 SGHDN and CDR2 FVKESK. The CDR3 consists of 14 residues. The V end lost 3 bases, the J end lost 7 bases, and 13 bases lay between the germline ends.

J is TRBJ1-3 and V is TRBV7-2, with D possibly TRBD1 on 5 matching bases. V was shortened by 6 bases and J by 0 bases, with 9 bases between the two germline ends. CDR1 and CDR2 from the germline V gene are SGHTA and FQGNSA. CDR3 length: 14 residues. The CDR3 bases are TGTGCCAGCAGAGGGGAGAGCTCTGGAAACACCATATATTTT. This translates into CASRGESSGNTIYF.

CDR3 nucleotides: TGTGCCAGCAGCCCCCGACTAGCGGGGGTCTATCTTCAGTACGAGCAGTACTTC. Translating gives CASSPRLAGVYLQYEQYF. The V gene is TRBV7-2, the J gene TRBJ2-7; 12 nucleotides agree with TRBD2. The CDR3 is 18 residues long. V gave up 5 bases and J gave up 4 bases; unmatched junction bases: 15. From germline, CDR1 is SGHTA and CDR2 FQGNSA.

This clone was observed once. The V and J genes are TRBV3-1 (or the pseudogene TRBV3-2) and TRBJ1-4; the match to TRBD1 covers 11 bases. Losses at the gene ends were 3 bases for V and 11 bases for J; bases not matched to a gene: 11. Germline V CDR1 and CDR2: LGHDT, YNNKEL (reference sequence). The CDR3 is 16 amino acids. The CDR3 sequence is CASSHPPGTGGGKLFF. As DNA, the CDR3 is TGTGCCAGCAGCCACCCTCCCGGGACAGGGGGTGGGAAACTGTTTTTT.

The chain recombines TRBV4-3 with TRBJ2-6, with D possibly TRBD1 on 5 matching bases. The CDR3 sequence is 16 residues long. The germline CDR1 and CDR2 sequences are LGHNA and YSLEER. Trimming cost V 0 bases and J 0 bases, with 6 bases left between them. CDR3 protein: CASSQEGVSGANVLTF. As DNA, the CDR3 is TGCGCCAGCAGCCAAGAAGGGGTCTCTGGGGCCAACGTCCTGACTTTC.

The chain employs TRBV29-1 and TRBJ1-2; the match to TRBD1 covers 7 bases. V lost 1 base to trimming and J lost 3 bases; unmatched junction nucleotides: 8. The CDR3 has 15 amino acids. Germline V gene data show CDR1 as SQVTM and CDR2 as ANQGSEA. The CDR3 sequence is CSVEGGTDEYYGYTF. CDR3 in DNA: TGCAGCGTTGAAGGGGGGACAGATGAGTACTATGGCTACACCTTC.